One and the same sample provided the 17 T cell receptor beta chains below, sequenced in a study of blood T cell repertoires in COVID-19. Here immunoSEQ multiplex PCR was the method, and the copy in TCRdb shows in-frame clones only, minus some. Here the sample spans just under 50,000 clones, 75% to 85% being singletons. The source material was peripheral blood. The receptors originated from a human donor in a cohort sampled during active COVID-19.

CDR3 DNA: TGTGCCAGCAGTTACAATTGGGAGAAGCCCTACAATGAGCAGTTCTTC. Translated: CASSYNWEKPYNEQFF. V gene TRBV6-2 or TRBV6-3 combines with J gene TRBJ2-1; D is perhaps TRBD2 (5 bases). CDR3 size: 16 residues. V dropped 2 bases and J dropped 2 bases, with 13 bases sitting between them. From germline, CDR1 is MNHEY and CDR2 SVGEGT.

This clone was detected once. V usage is TRBV6-5 and J usage is TRBJ1-5; D is possibly TRBD1 (5 bases). The CDR3 consists of 13 residues. Germline V gene data show CDR1 as MNHEY and CDR2 as SVGAGI. Trimming removed 4 bases from V and 6 bases from J, with 10 bases in between. The CDR3 nucleotides read TGTGCCAGCAGTTCGGTCGGGGGTCAGCCCCAGCATTTT. Translated: CASSSVGGQPQHF.

The chain carries TRBV7-6 and TRBJ2-1; 8 bases align to TRBD2. V trimming: 6 bases; J trimming: 7 bases; junction bases outside the gene matches: 8. Looked up from germline, CDR1 is SGHVS and CDR2 is FNYEAQ. The CDR3 length is 14 residues. CDR3 residues: CASSKAGVYNEQFF. CDR3 nucleotides: TGTGCCAGCAGTAAAGCGGGAGTTTATAATGAGCAGTTCTTC.

This clone was counted only a few times. The chain is built from TRBV11-3 and TRBJ1-1; a weak D match, TRBD1 (6 bases). In germline, CDR1 is SGHNT, CDR2 YENEEA. The CDR3 has 14 amino acids. The V and J ends lost 2 bases and 4 bases respectively, with 11 bases between them. The CDR3 here is CASSLSGQGTEAFF. The DNA for the CDR3 is TGTGCCAGCAGCTTATCGGGACAAGGCACTGAAGCTTTCTTT.

The chain carries TRBV2 and TRBJ1-2, with TRBD1 matching 7 bases. Germline CDR1 reads SNHLY; CDR2 reads FYNNEI. CDR3 length: 13 amino acids. The ends lost 6 bases at V and 2 bases at J; junction bases unmatched: 3. This CDR3 is CASRGDSNYGYTF. CDR3 coding DNA: TGTGCCAGCAGGGGGGACAGCAACTATGGCTACACCTTC.

The chain joins TRBV27 to TRBJ1-1, with a tentative D call TRBD1 (5 bases). Trimming shortened V by 8 bases and J by 3 bases, and 19 bases separated the two germline ends. This CDR3 is built from 15 residues. Germline V CDR1 and CDR2: MNHEY, SMNVEV (reference sequence). CDR3 region: CASGGVGLGDTEAFF. The CDR3 DNA reads as TGTGCCAGCGGGGGGGTGGGGCTGGGGGACACTGAAGCTTTCTTT.

The chain employs TRBV11-3 and TRBJ2-7, with 9 bases that match TRBD2. J lost 2 bases, V lost 5 bases, and 4 bases had no gene match. The CDR3 extends over 14 amino acids. In germline, CDR1 is SGHNT, CDR2 YENEEA. The DNA for the CDR3 is TGTGCCAGCAGCCCGACTAGCGGTACCTACGAGCAGTACTTC. Its translation: CASSPTSGTYEQYF.

J is TRBJ2-7 and V is TRBV4-3; D remains unclear. This CDR3 is 13 amino acids long. Trimming cost V 1 base and J 4 bases, with 8 bases left between them. CDR1 and CDR2 from the germline V gene are LGHNA and YSLEER. CDR3 sequence: CASSQGLEYEQYF. DNA for the CDR3: TGCGCCAGCAGCCAAGGTCTAGAGTACGAGCAGTACTTC.

The CDR3 protein is CASSPGQGYYGYTF. CDR3 nucleotides: TGTGCCAGCAGTCCGGGACAGGGGTACTATGGCTACACCTTC. The chain employs TRBV28 and TRBJ1-2; 10 bases are shared with TRBD1. The J segment lost 3 bases and the V segment lost 5 bases, leaving 3 bases of the junction unmatched. The CDR3 is 14 residues long. Germline V CDR1 and CDR2: MDHEN, SYDVKM.

A few counts support this clone. The CDR3 DNA reads as TGTGCCAGCAGCCCCTGTAAAACCCAGTACTTC. Residues: CASSPCKTQYF. The chain is built from TRBV3-1 (or the pseudogene TRBV3-2) and TRBJ2-5; D remains unclear. V lost 4 bases, J lost 8 bases, and 8 bases lay in between. This CDR3 is built from 11 residues. Germline CDR1 is LGHDT and CDR2 is YNNKEL (reference sequence).

Points on this clone: An end of the junction differs from the germline gene, which may be a read error. Within the sample, other DNA sequences also encode this same CDR3. V usage is TRBV24-1 and J usage is TRBJ2-1, with a possible D match to TRBD2 (5 bases). CDR1 and CDR2 from the germline V gene are KGHDR and SFDVKD. The CDR3 runs to 13 residues. Here the CDR3 reads CATSVGSGNEQFF. In DNA, the CDR3 is TGCGCCACCAGTGTTGGGAGCGGCAATGAGCAGTTCTTC.

The chain's CDR3 is CASSARDSINSPLHF. CDR3 nucleotides: TGTGCCAGCAGTGCAAGGGACAGTATTAATTCACCCCTCCACTTT. The chain couples TRBV27 to TRBJ1-6; 7 nucleotides agree with TRBD1. V lost 5 bases, J lost 6 bases, and 7 bases stayed unmatched. The CDR3 runs to 15 residues. Germline CDR1 and CDR2: MNHEY and SMNVEV (reference sequence).

The V call is TRBV25-1, the J call TRBJ2-2; no definite D call. Germline V gives CDR1 MGHDK, CDR2 SYGVNS. The CDR3 is 18 amino acids. The ends were cut back, 4 bases at V and 0 bases at J, with 18 bases in the middle. The chain's CDR3 is CASSGLTRALANTGELFF. Written as DNA, the CDR3 is TGTGCCAGCAGTGGATTGACACGCGCACTGGCGAACACCGGGGAGCTGTTTTTT.

The J gene is TRBJ2-7, the V gene TRBV4-3, with D perhaps matching TRBD2 (6 bases). Deletions cut 4 bases from V and 4 bases from J, with 14 bases between. CDR3 length: 14 amino acids. CDR1 and CDR2 from the germline V gene are LGHNA and YSLEER. Here the CDR3 reads CASSPTPAGYEQYF. DNA for the CDR3: TGCGCCAGCAGCCCTACACCGGCGGGGTACGAGCAGTACTTC.

The chain employs TRBV15 and TRBJ2-1; D is undetermined. Germline V gene sequence: CDR1 LNHNV, CDR2 YYDKDF (reference sequence). There are 12 residues in the CDR3. Trimming took 6 bases from V and 6 from J, leaving 9 bases between them. The CDR3 DNA follows: TGTGCCACCAGAGGTAGGAGCAATGAGCAGTTCTTC. Amino acid sequence: CATRGRSNEQFF.

For this clone: Germline and junction disagree at one end, which may indicate a read error. The chain uses TRBV7-7 and TRBJ2-7; possibly TRBD1 for D (6 bases). The CDR3 consists of 15 residues. CDR1 SSHAT and CDR2 FNYEAQ come from the germline V gene (reference sequence). Written as DNA, the CDR3 is TGTGCTAGCAGCTTAGCCAGGGGTAGCTCCTACGAGCAGTACTTC. This codes for CASSLARGSSYEQYF.

The V call is TRBV5-1, the J call TRBJ2-5; 9 positions match TRBD2. Germline V CDR1 and CDR2: SGHRS, YFSETQ. The CDR3 runs to 16 residues. The V and J ends lost 4 bases and 5 bases, in that order; junction bases with no gene match: 12. CDR3 in DNA: TGCGCCAGCAGCCCCGGTGGGGCGGGAGGGCGCGAGACCCAGTACTTC. As protein: CASSPGGAGGRETQYF.